This T cell receptor beta chain was found in a study of identical twins. With no exceptions, donors were healthy Caucasians. TCRdb re-derived calls from the 5' RACE reads in MiXCR, one entry per CDR3 protein. This table has 1.5 million to 2 million distinct CDR3 sequences, around 33% appearing once. In this sample, this clonotype turned up many times. Its antigen is undetermined. The ends were cut back, 6 bases at V and 1 base at J, with 16 bases in the middle. This CDR3 has 16 residues. The germline V gene has CDR1 LGHDT and CDR2 YNNKEL (reference sequence). General observations from the study: The study found excess low generation probability among twin-shared out-of-frame alpha sequences. Abundant beta clonotypes from cord blood bore fewer insertions; memory repertoires lacked this pattern. Zero-insertion analyses could be partly confounded by invariant MAIT and iNKT cells.

The material sequenced was cord blood. The clonotype originates from a newborn girl in good health. V and J are TRBV3-1 and TRBJ2-4, with D perhaps TRBD1 (5 bases). The CDR3 here is CASSLSQGGAKNIQYF. CDR3 coding DNA: TGTGCCAGCAGTCTATCCCAGGGTGGCGCCAAAAACATTCAGTACTTC.